This TCR beta chain was sequenced in a study of blood T cells in healthy people across ages. CDR3 length: 15 amino acids. The V gene's germline CDR1 is MDHEN and CDR2 SYDVKM. The germline V and J ends were trimmed by 1 base and 5 bases, with 14 bases remaining between them. The use of a sample-barcoded 5' primer and a J-beta primer mix characterized a second PCR of roughly 6 to 12 cycles. From the 5' RACE reads, TCRdb called clonotypes with MiXCR, one entry per CDR3 protein. The sample contains under 2,000,000 distinct CDR3 sequences, roughly 52% of which appear only once. Sequencing input: blood. The TCR originated in a woman aged 35 to 49 in good health. This sequence joins TRBV28 and TRBJ1-2; no clear D gene. The CDR3 DNA reads as TGTGCCAGCAGTTTATCCGTAGGGTTATCATATGGCTACACCTTC. Translation: CASSLSVGLSYGYTF.